The 8 T cell receptor beta chains presented below share a single source sample, sequenced in a study of OX40 agonist ivuxolimab in advanced cancers. Some clones are missing from TCRdb's copy, which holds only in-frame ones; the method was immunoSEQ multiplex PCR. Here the sample spans fewer than 85,000 clones, over 60% being singletons. Source: CD4+ or CD8+ T cells sorted from blood, taken in a trial of the OX40 agonist ivuxolimab. These receptors were taken from an adult with an advanced solid tumor such as melanoma, head and neck, liver or kidney cancer.

The V call is TRBV5-6, the J call TRBJ2-1, with TRBD1 as a possible D gene (5 bases). The CDR3 is 13 residues long. Per the germline V gene, CDR1 is SGHDT and CDR2 is YYEEEE. The V end was cut by 3 bases, the J end by 10 bases, with 14 bases between. The CDR3 protein is CASSSYGHTEQFF. CDR3 in DNA: TGTGCCAGCAGCTCCTATGGACACACCGAGCAGTTCTTC.

Written as DNA, the CDR3 is TGTGCCAGCAGCAGAGGACAGGGGAGTGGCTACACCTTC. Its protein is CASSRGQGSGYTF. V gene TRBV28 combines with J gene TRBJ1-2; 9 nucleotides line up with TRBD1. The CDR3 loop spans 13 amino acids. Per germline, CDR1 MDHEN and CDR2 SYDVKM. V shed 6 bases, J shed 7 bases, and the junction held 6 bases outside the gene matches.

The V and J genes are TRBV5-1 and TRBJ2-1; D is unclear. CDR1 SGHRS and CDR2 YFSETQ come from the germline V gene. Trimming shortened V by 0 bases and J by 8 bases, and 18 bases separated the two germline ends. The CDR3 is 16 amino acids. The CDR3 coding sequence is TGCGCCAGCAGCTTGGAAGGCAGTTCTGCGTCGGATGAGCAGTTCTTC. It specifies CASSLEGSSASDEQFF.

The chain has TRBV28 and TRBJ2-7; possibly TRBD2 for D (6 bases). Germline V gene data show CDR1 as MDHEN and CDR2 as SYDVKM. CDR3 length: 15 amino acids. V was trimmed by 4 bases and J by 2 bases, leaving 15 bases between them. The CDR3 DNA follows: TGTGCCAGCAGTTCCCATAGCGGTCGGCCCTACGAGCAGTACTTC. The encoded protein is CASSSHSGRPYEQYF.

This clone turned up a few times. The genes are TRBV5-1 and TRBJ2-7, with D uncertain. The V end was cut by 6 bases, the J end by 2 bases, with 12 bases between. CDR1 and CDR2 (germline): SGHRS, YFSETQ. This CDR3 comprises 13 residues. As DNA, the CDR3 is TGCGCCAGCACCGTCGACGGTGCCTACGAGCAGTACTTC. Its translation is CASTVDGAYEQYF.

The rearrangement uses TRBV10-3 and TRBJ1-5; the D is unclear. V lost 6 bases and J 0 bases, leaving 9 bases between the germline ends. The CDR3 consists of 14 residues. The germline gives CDR1 ENHRY, CDR2 SYGVKD. The CDR3: CAIRDGNSNQPQHF. The CDR3 nucleotides read TGTGCCATCAGGGACGGTAATAGCAATCAGCCCCAGCATTTT.

The rearrangement joins TRBV5-6 to TRBJ2-2; TRBD2 aligns across 14 bases. The V gene's germline CDR1 is SGHDT and CDR2 YYEEEE. J lost 3 bases, V lost 4 bases, and 5 bases had no gene match. The CDR3 runs 17 residues. The CDR3 reads CASSAGLAGVHTGELFF. DNA for the CDR3: TGTGCCAGCAGCGCGGGACTAGCGGGGGTCCACACCGGGGAGCTGTTTTTT.

The V call is TRBV5-4, the J call TRBJ2-7; 12 bases align to TRBD1. The V gene's germline CDR1 is SGHNT and CDR2 YYREEE (reference sequence). There are 14 residues in the CDR3. With 4 bases clipped from V and 7 bases from J, the junction kept 6 bases outside the gene matches. CDR3 in amino acids: CASSRGQGAGEQYF. As DNA, the CDR3 is TGTGCCAGCAGCAGGGGACAGGGGGCGGGTGAGCAGTACTTC. The full variable domain, in which reference TRBV5-4 and TRBJ2-7 provide the parts outside the CDR3, is ETGVTQSPTHLIKTRGQQVTLRCSSQSGHNTVSWYQQALGQGPQFIFQYYREEENGRGNFPPRFSGLQFPNYSSELNVNALELDDSALYLCASSRGQGAGEQYFGPGTRLTVT.